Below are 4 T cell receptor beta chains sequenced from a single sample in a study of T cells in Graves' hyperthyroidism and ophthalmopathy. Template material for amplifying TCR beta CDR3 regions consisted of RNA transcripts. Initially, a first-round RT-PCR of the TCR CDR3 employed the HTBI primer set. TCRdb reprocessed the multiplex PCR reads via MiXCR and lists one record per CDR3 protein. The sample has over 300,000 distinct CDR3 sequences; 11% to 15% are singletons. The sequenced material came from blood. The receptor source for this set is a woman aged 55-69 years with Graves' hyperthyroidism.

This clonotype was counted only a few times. The CDR3 nucleotides read TGTGCCAGCAGTTACTCGATCGAGGGCACTGAAGCTTTCTTT. Translating gives CASSYSIEGTEAFF. The V call is TRBV6-6, the J call TRBJ1-1, with D hard to call. Between the trimmed V and J ends, which lost 0 bases and 4 bases, there was a span of 9 bases. This CDR3 is 14 amino acids long. Germline V lookup: CDR1 MNHNY, CDR2 SVGAGI (reference sequence).

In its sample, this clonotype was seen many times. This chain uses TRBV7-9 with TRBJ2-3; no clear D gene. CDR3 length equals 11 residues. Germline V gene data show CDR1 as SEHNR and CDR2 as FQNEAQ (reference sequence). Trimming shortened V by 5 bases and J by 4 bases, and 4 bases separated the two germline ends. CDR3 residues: CASSQPDTQYF. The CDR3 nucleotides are TGTGCCAGCAGCCAACCAGATACGCAGTATTTT.

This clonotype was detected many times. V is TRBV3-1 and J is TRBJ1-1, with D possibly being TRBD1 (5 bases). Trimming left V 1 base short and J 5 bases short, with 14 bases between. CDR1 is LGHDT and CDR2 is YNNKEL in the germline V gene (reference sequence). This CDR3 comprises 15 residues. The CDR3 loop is CASSQAPGLGTEAFF. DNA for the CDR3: TGTGCCAGCAGCCAAGCGCCGGGGCTTGGGACTGAAGCTTTCTTT. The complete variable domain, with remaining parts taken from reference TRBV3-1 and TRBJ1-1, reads DTAVSQTPKYLVTQMGNDKSIKCEQNLGHDTMYWYKQDSKKFLKIMFSYNNKELIINETVPNRFSPKSPDKAHLNLHINSLELGDSAVYFCASSQAPGLGTEAFFGQGTRLTVV.

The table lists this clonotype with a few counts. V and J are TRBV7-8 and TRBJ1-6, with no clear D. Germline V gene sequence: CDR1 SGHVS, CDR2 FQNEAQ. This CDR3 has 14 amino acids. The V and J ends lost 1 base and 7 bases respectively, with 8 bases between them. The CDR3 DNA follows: TGTGCCAGCAGCTTAGGACCGCGAAATTCACCCCTCCACTTT. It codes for CASSLGPRNSPLHF.